What follows are 30 T cell receptor beta chains derived from one specimen sequenced in a study of OX40 agonist ivuxolimab in advanced cancers. Data came from immunoSEQ multiplex PCR; TCRdb stores just in-frame clones and leaves some out. The sample contains 55,000 to 95,000 clones, almost 90% of which appear only once. The sequences come from CD4+ or CD8+ T cells sorted from blood, collected in a trial of the OX40 agonist ivuxolimab. The receptors here all came from an adult with an advanced solid tumor such as melanoma, head and neck, liver or kidney cancer.

In regard to this clone: Sequence at one end of the junction differs from germline and may be a read error. The gene calls are TRBV5-1 and TRBJ2-2; 10 bases are shared with TRBD2. The length of the CDR3 is 17 residues. Germline CDR1 SGHRS, CDR2 YFSETQ. CDR3 sequence (DNA): TGCGCCGGCAGCTTGGCCTGGACTAGCGGATCCACCGGGGAGCTGTTTTTT. Translating it yields CAGSLAWTSGSTGELFF.

This clone is a singleton in its sample. The rearrangement uses TRBV5-1 and TRBJ2-7; D unclear. This CDR3 has 14 amino acids. Trimming cost V 0 bases and J 1 base, with 8 bases left between them. Germline-derived CDR1 and CDR2 are SGHRS and YFSETQ. The CDR3 DNA reads as TGCGCCAGCAGCTTGGAAGGCAGTTCCTACGAGCAGTACTTC. Protein: CASSLEGSSYEQYF.

The chain carries TRBV19 and TRBJ2-5; 9 bases align to TRBD2. V dropped 3 bases and J dropped 6; count of bases not matched to a gene: 2. Germline CDR1 LNHDA, CDR2 SQIVND (reference sequence). The CDR3 sequence is 13 residues long. The chain's CDR3 is CASSIPSGKTQYF. Written as DNA, the CDR3 is TGTGCCAGTAGTATCCCTAGCGGGAAGACCCAGTACTTC.

The rearrangement joins TRBV5-1 to TRBJ1-1; D uncertain. Trimming stripped 3 bases from V and 11 bases from J, with 20 bases between. This CDR3 is built from 14 residues. The germline V gene encodes CDR1 SGHRS and CDR2 YFSETQ. In nucleotides, the CDR3 is TGCGCCAGCAGCTCTACCCATGTGGGTGCGGGGGCTTTCTTT. Translated, it gives CASSSTHVGAGAFF.

The J gene is TRBJ2-5, the V gene TRBV25-1, with D perhaps given as TRBD1 or TRBD2 (5 bases each). The germline V gene encodes CDR1 MGHDK and CDR2 SYGVNS. The length of the CDR3 is 13 residues. Trimming stripped 2 bases from V and 4 bases from J, with 8 bases between. CDR3 DNA: TGTGCCAGCAGTGAACCAGGGACAGAGACCCAGTACTTC. It codes for CASSEPGTETQYF.

The chain links TRBV19 to TRBJ1-5, with unresolved D. Germline assignment: CDR1 LNHDA and CDR2 SQIVND (reference sequence). V lost 6 bases, J lost 4 bases, and 13 bases lay in between. The CDR3 is 14 amino acids. This CDR3 is CASREQKPNQPQHF. The CDR3 region has the DNA TGTGCCAGTAGGGAACAGAAACCTAATCAGCCCCAGCATTTT.

The rearrangement uses TRBV9 and TRBJ2-5; 14 bases are a match to TRBD2. Looked up from germline, CDR1 is SGDLS and CDR2 is YYNGEE. The CDR3 is made up of 16 amino acids. Trimming at V came to 2 bases and at J to 1 base, leaving 1 base not matched to a gene. CDR3 nucleotide sequence: TGTGCCAGCAGCGTGACTAGCGGGGGGGGCCAAGAGACCCAGTACTTC. It is translated as CASSVTSGGGQETQYF.

The chain carries TRBV10-3 and TRBJ2-5, with TRBD2 matching 7 bases. V lost 0 bases, J lost 5 bases, and 6 bases stayed unmatched. The CDR3 runs 15 residues. Germline V gene data show CDR1 as ENHRY and CDR2 as SYGVKD. CDR3 DNA sequence: TGTGCCATCAGTGAGTCGCGGGGGACGAGGGAGACCCAGTACTTC. Translating it yields CAISESRGTRETQYF.

This sequence joins TRBV4-1 and TRBJ2-7, with D possibly matching TRBD1 (6 bases). V lost 6 bases to trimming and J lost 3 bases, with 12 bases between them. This CDR3 comprises 13 residues. From germline, CDR1 is MGHRA and CDR2 YSYEKL. The CDR3 DNA follows: TGCGCCAGCAGTCGACAGGTAAACTACGAGCAGTACTTC. Amino acid sequence: CASSRQVNYEQYF.

The chain employs TRBV28 and TRBJ1-1; perhaps TRBD1 as D (6 bases). The CDR3 extends over 15 amino acids. V was cut by 4 bases and J by 10 bases, with 22 bases left in between. Per the germline V gene, CDR1 is MDHEN and CDR2 is SYDVKM. CDR3 nucleotide sequence: TGTGCCAGCAGTTCAACCAAGGTGGGGGCCGTCACAGCTTTCTTT. Its translation is CASSSTKVGAVTAFF. The whole variable domain, filled in from reference TRBV28 and TRBJ1-1, reads DVKVTQSSRYLVKRTGEKVFLECVQDMDHENMFWYRQDPGLGLRLIYFSYDVKMKEKGDIPEGYSVSREKKERFSLILESASTNQTSMYLCASSSTKVGAVTAFFGQGTRLTVV.

This clone was seen once. DNA for the CDR3: TGTGCCAGCAGCTTAGATGGGTCAGTGTATGGCTACACCTTC. The encoded protein is CASSLDGSVYGYTF. The chain combines TRBV11-2 with TRBJ1-2; D not resolved. Trimming cost V 0 bases and J 5 bases, with 10 bases left between them. CDR3 size: 14 residues. Germline V lookup: CDR1 SGHAT, CDR2 FQNNGV.

Comment on this clone: The same CDR3 can be traced to other DNA sequences in this sample. This chain connects TRBV9 to TRBJ1-5; D call uncertain. CDR1 and CDR2 (germline): SGDLS, YYNGEE. The ends were cut back, 0 bases at V and 1 base at J, with 5 bases in the middle. This CDR3 has 14 residues. The CDR3 DNA follows: TGTGCCAGCAGCGTAGACGGCAGCAATCAGCCCCAGCATTTT. This encodes CASSVDGSNQPQHF.

The rearrangement uses TRBV30 and TRBJ1-6, with 8 bases fitting TRBD1. This CDR3 has 15 residues. Germline CDR1 reads GTSNPN; CDR2 reads SVGIG (reference sequence). The V gene end was trimmed by 4 bases and the J gene end by 9 bases; junction bases not matched to a gene: 11. This CDR3 is CAWTAPTTGASPLHF. In nucleotides, the CDR3 is TGTGCCTGGACTGCTCCTACGACAGGGGCTTCACCCCTCCACTTT. Looking up the rest from reference TRBV30 and TRBJ1-6 gives the full variable domain: SQTIHQWPATLVQPVGSPLSLECTVEGTSNPNLYWYRQAAGRGLQLLFYSVGIGQISSEVPQNLSASRPQDRQFILSSKKLLLSDSGFYLCAWTAPTTGASPLHFGNGTRLTVT.

This clone was counted only a few times. This chain uses TRBV11-2 with TRBJ1-1, with D uncertain. Trimming left V 2 bases short and J 1 base short, with 17 bases between. CDR1 is SGHAT, CDR2 FQNNGV, per germline. CDR3 length: 17 amino acids. CDR3 nucleotide sequence: TGTGCCAGCAGCTTATCGTCGACAATGGAGAGGAACACTGAAGCTTTCTTT. This encodes CASSLSSTMERNTEAFF.

The sample holds a few counts of this clone. The CDR3 DNA reads as TGTGCCAGCAGCCCCGGACAGTCTAACTATGGCTACACCTTC. As protein: CASSPGQSNYGYTF. V and J are TRBV7-9 and TRBJ1-2, with D maybe TRBD1 (6 bases). Germline lookup yields CDR1 SEHNR and CDR2 FQNEAQ (reference sequence). The CDR3 is 14 amino acids. V lost 5 bases and J lost 0, with 10 bases in between.

The gene calls are TRBV6-5 and TRBJ2-7; TRBD1 matches at 7 bases. Germline CDR1 reads MNHEY; CDR2 reads SVGAGI. V trimming: 6 bases; J trimming: 1 base; junction bases outside the gene matches: 9. The CDR3 runs to 15 residues. DNA for the CDR3: TGTGCCAGCAGGCCTAACAGGGGTGGATCCTACGAGCAGTACTTC. Its translation: CASRPNRGGSYEQYF.

This clone appeared a few times. This chain joins TRBV5-1 and TRBJ2-2; D possibly matches TRBD1 or TRBD2 (5 bases each). The CDR3 is 14 residues long. Germline CDR1 SGHRS, CDR2 YFSETQ. The germline V and J ends were trimmed by 3 bases and 7 bases, with 13 bases remaining between them. The CDR3 sequence: CASSSGTPGGELFF. DNA of the CDR3: TGCGCCAGCAGCTCCGGGACCCCGGGCGGGGAGCTGTTTTTT. Variable domain in full (rest from reference TRBV5-1 and TRBJ2-2): KAGVTQTPRYLIKTRGQQVTLSCSPISGHRSVSWYQQTPGQGLQFLFEYFSETQRNKGNFPGRFSGRQFSNSRSEMNVSTLELGDSALYLCASSSGTPGGELFFGEGSRLTVL.

The chain is built from TRBV19 and TRBJ2-3; 8 bases line up with TRBD2. Germline V gene data show CDR1 as LNHDA and CDR2 as SQIVND (reference sequence). The CDR3 is 13 amino acids. J lost 3 bases, V lost 10 bases, and 6 bases had no gene match. CDR3 in amino acids: CATTGGGTDTQYF. Here the CDR3 DNA reads TGTGCCACCACCGGCGGGGGGACAGATACGCAGTATTTT.

The rearrangement links TRBV30 to TRBJ2-5, with 7 bases identical to TRBD1. Per the germline V gene, CDR1 is GTSNPN and CDR2 is SVGIG (reference sequence). This CDR3 is 12 amino acids long. Trimming took 2 bases from V and 4 from J; bases not matched to a gene: 1. The DNA of the CDR3 is TGTGCCTGGAGTAGACAGGGAGAGACCCAGTACTTC. Translation: CAWSRQGETQYF. Supplemented by reference TRBV30 and TRBJ2-5, the full variable domain reads SQTIHQWPATLVQPVGSPLSLECTVEGTSNPNLYWYRQAAGRGLQLLFYSVGIGQISSEVPQNLSASRPQDRQFILSSKKLLLSDSGFYLCAWSRQGETQYFGPGTRLLVL.

The chain links TRBV5-4 to TRBJ2-2; no definite D call. The CDR3 runs 13 residues. The germline V and J ends were trimmed by 2 bases and 2 bases, with 4 bases remaining between them. The germline V gene encodes CDR1 SGHNT and CDR2 YYREEE (reference sequence). The CDR3 DNA follows: TGTGCCAGCAGCTTACACAACACCGGGGAGCTGTTTTTT. Translation gives CASSLHNTGELFF. Full variable domain (missing parts from reference TRBV5-4 and TRBJ2-2): ETGVTQSPTHLIKTRGQQVTLRCSSQSGHNTVSWYQQALGQGPQFIFQYYREEENGRGNFPPRFSGLQFPNYSSELNVNALELDDSALYLCASSLHNTGELFFGEGSRLTVL.

The chain is built from TRBV6-6 and TRBJ1-5, with TRBD1 as a possible D gene (5 bases). Germline V gene lookup returns CDR1 MNHNY and CDR2 SVGAGI (reference sequence). The CDR3 consists of 14 residues. V dropped 9 bases and J dropped 1 base, with 13 bases sitting between them. The CDR3 reads CASTESGSNQPQHF. In DNA, the CDR3 is TGTGCCAGTACGGAGTCAGGGAGCAATCAGCCCCAGCATTTT.

As DNA, the CDR3 is TGTGCCAGCAGCAAGGGGACAGGGGTTTATGGCTACACCTTC. Its protein product is CASSKGTGVYGYTF. The rearrangement links TRBV25-1 to TRBJ1-2; 10 bases line up with TRBD1. Germline lookup yields CDR1 MGHDK and CDR2 SYGVNS. V was pared by 6 bases and J by 5 bases, with 6 bases of the junction left unmatched. There are 14 residues in the CDR3.

This clone is a singleton in its sample. The J gene is TRBJ2-7, the V gene TRBV5-1; 8 nucleotides match TRBD1. This CDR3 is built from 14 residues. The germline V gene has CDR1 SGHRS and CDR2 YFSETQ. The V and J ends lost 3 bases and 5 bases, in that order; junction bases with no gene match: 7. The CDR3 bases are TGCGCCAGCAGCTATCAGGACAGGGCGGACGAGCAGTACTTC. Translation: CASSYQDRADEQYF.

With regard to this clone: The junction does not match germline at one end; this may be a read error. The chain recombines TRBV7-7 with TRBJ2-1; 7 positions match TRBD2. Germline V gene data show CDR1 as SSHAT and CDR2 as FNYEAQ (reference sequence). This CDR3 has 15 residues. The CDR3 coding sequence is TGTGCTAGCAGCCCCTCTTGGGGGGAGGGGAATGAGCAGTTCTTC. Amino acid sequence: CASSPSWGEGNEQFF.

This clone was observed a few times. The V and J genes are TRBV5-1 and TRBJ2-7, with D hard to call. Trimming took 2 bases from V and 2 from J, leaving 8 bases between them. CDR3 size: 13 residues. CDR1 is SGHRS, CDR2 YFSETQ, per germline. This CDR3 reads CASSLPGTYEQYF. DNA for the CDR3: TGCGCCAGCAGCTTACCGGGCACCTACGAGCAGTACTTC.

The rearrangement links TRBV7-8 to TRBJ2-5; a possible D gene is TRBD1 (8 bases). V lost 5 bases and J lost 4, with 17 bases in between. The CDR3 has 15 residues. Germline V gives CDR1 SGHVS, CDR2 FQNEAQ. In nucleotides, the CDR3 is TGTGCCAGCAGCCATCGTACAGGGGGGGTAGAGACCCAGTACTTC. Translating it yields CASSHRTGGVETQYF. Drawing the rest from reference TRBV7-8 and TRBJ2-5, the complete variable domain is GAGVSQSPRYKVAKRGQDVALRCDPISGHVSLFWYQQALGQGPEFLTYFQNEAQLDKSGLPSDRFFAERPEGSVSTLKIQRTQQEDSAVYLCASSHRTGGVETQYFGPGTRLLVL.

The chain links TRBV7-3 to TRBJ2-5, with D perhaps assigned TRBD1 or TRBD2 (5 bases each). The CDR3 runs to 13 residues. The V gene lost 4 bases and the J gene lost 3 bases, with 9 bases spanning the gap. From germline, CDR1 is SGHTA and CDR2 FQGTGA. The CDR3 DNA reads as TGTGCCAGCAGCTCGGGGCAGAAAGAGACCCAGTACTTC. Residues: CASSSGQKETQYF.

Notes on this clone: This CDR3 is also generated by other DNA sequences in the sample. The rearrangement links TRBV29-1 to TRBJ2-5, with TRBD1 matching over 9 bases. The trim removed 6 bases at V and 3 bases at J, leaving 2 bases unmatched. In germline, CDR1 is SQVTM, CDR2 ANQGSEA. This CDR3 region has 12 residues. CDR3 sequence: CSVGQGKETQYF. CDR3 nucleotides: TGCAGCGTCGGACAGGGGAAAGAGACCCAGTACTTC.

This chain uses TRBV30 with TRBJ1-6, with 8 nucleotides matching TRBD1. Trimming took 1 base from V and 9 from J; bases not matched to a gene: 5. Germline V gene data show CDR1 as GTSNPN and CDR2 as SVGIG (reference sequence). CDR3 size: 14 residues. The CDR3: CAWSARQGTSPLHF. As DNA, the CDR3 is TGTGCCTGGAGTGCCAGACAGGGGACTTCACCCCTCCACTTT.

V usage is TRBV27 and J usage is TRBJ1-5, with 7 bases matching TRBD1. CDR1 is MNHEY and CDR2 is SMNVEV in the germline V gene (reference sequence). Trimming took 0 bases from V and 6 from J; bases not matched to a gene: 5. The CDR3 sequence is 15 residues long. The CDR3 spells CASSLSEGGVQPQHF. The CDR3, as DNA: TGTGCCAGCAGTTTATCGGAAGGGGGCGTTCAGCCCCAGCATTTT.